What follows is one TCR beta chain and its context. This sample was taken from a study of blood T cell repertoires in COVID-19. Repertoires were generated with immunoSEQ multiplex PCR, while TCRdb's copy carries only in-frame clones and drops some. The sample holds approximately 240,000 clones; 87% are singletons and the top ten take just under 6.5%. Trimming cost V 3 bases and J 4 bases, with 16 bases left between them. The CDR3 extends over 16 amino acids. Germline V gives CDR1 MDHEN, CDR2 SYDVKM. The source material was PBMCs or T cells enriched from blood (not recorded which). The TCR sequence derives from a woman in her 30s with acute COVID-19. The chain links TRBV28 to TRBJ1-5; possibly TRBD1 for D (6 bases). DNA of the CDR3: TGTGCCAGCAGTTTGGATTTGGGGCAGGGGAATCAGCCCCAGCATTTT. Translating it yields CASSLDLGQGNQPQHF.